The clone carrying this T cell receptor beta chain came up many times. Its antigen remains unidentified. This sample is part of a study of T-cell reconstitution after alpha-beta-depleted transplantation in children. Study-wide points: Expanded clones from the graft, numbering several hundred, reportedly supplied alpha-beta T cells about two months after transplant. For some patients, TCRbeta diversity was high at day 60 because of recipient T cells and thymic progenitors that survived.

TCRbeta library construction was performed incorporating unique molecular identifiers. TCRdb analysed the PCR reads with MiXCR anew, one entry per CDR3 protein. The data hold 450,000 to 600,000 distinct CDR3 sequences, with roughly 10% observed a single time. This TCR came from a child younger than 10 with inherited bone marrow failure, due to receive a stem cell transplant. This specimen was PBMCs, taken before TCRalphabeta/CD19-depleted stem cell transplant.

Here the CDR3 reads CASGGPEDRAIHEQYF. CDR3 in DNA: TGTGCCAGCGGCGGTCCGGAGGACAGGGCAATCCACGAGCAGTACTTC. The chain is built from TRBV25-1 and TRBJ2-7, with TRBD1 identical over 8 bases. Germline V gene sequence: CDR1 MGHDK, CDR2 SYGVNS. This CDR3 is built from 16 residues. Trimming at V came to 8 bases and at J to 5 bases, leaving 17 bases not matched to a gene.